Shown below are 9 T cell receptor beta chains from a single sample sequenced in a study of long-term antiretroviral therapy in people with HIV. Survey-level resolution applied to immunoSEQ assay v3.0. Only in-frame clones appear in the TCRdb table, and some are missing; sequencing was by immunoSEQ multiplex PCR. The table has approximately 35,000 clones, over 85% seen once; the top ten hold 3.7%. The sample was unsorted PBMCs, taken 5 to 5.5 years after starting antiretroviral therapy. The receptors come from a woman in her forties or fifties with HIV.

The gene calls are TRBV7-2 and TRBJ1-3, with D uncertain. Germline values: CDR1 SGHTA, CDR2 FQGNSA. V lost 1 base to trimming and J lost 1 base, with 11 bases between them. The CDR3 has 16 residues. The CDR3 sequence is CASSLGRALSGNTIYF. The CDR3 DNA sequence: TGTGCCAGCAGCTTAGGGCGGGCTCTGTCTGGAAACACCATATATTTT. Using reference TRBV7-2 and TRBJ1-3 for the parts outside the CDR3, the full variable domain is GAGVSQSPSNKVTEKGKDVELRCDPISGHTALYWYRQSLGQGLEFLIYFQGNSAPDKSGLPSDRFSAERTGGSVSTLTIQRTQQEDSAVYLCASSLGRALSGNTIYFGEGSWLTVV.

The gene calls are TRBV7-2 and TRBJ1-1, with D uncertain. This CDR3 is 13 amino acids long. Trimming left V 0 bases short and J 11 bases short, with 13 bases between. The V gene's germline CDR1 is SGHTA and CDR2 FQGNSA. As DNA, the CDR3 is TGTGCCAGCAGCTTAGCGGGGTTGCGAGTGGCTTTCTTT. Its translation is CASSLAGLRVAFF.

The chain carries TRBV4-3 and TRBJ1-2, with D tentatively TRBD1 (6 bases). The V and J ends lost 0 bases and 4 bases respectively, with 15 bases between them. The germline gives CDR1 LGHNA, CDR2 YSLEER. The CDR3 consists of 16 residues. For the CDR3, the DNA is TGCGCCAGCAGCCAAGATTCAGGACAGACTAGCTATGGCTACACCTTC. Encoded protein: CASSQDSGQTSYGYTF.

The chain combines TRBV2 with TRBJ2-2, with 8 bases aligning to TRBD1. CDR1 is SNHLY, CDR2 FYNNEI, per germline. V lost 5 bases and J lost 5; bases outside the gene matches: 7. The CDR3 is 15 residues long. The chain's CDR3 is CASSRSGGSTGELFF. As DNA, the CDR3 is TGTGCCAGCAGTCGGTCAGGGGGCTCGACCGGGGAGCTGTTTTTT. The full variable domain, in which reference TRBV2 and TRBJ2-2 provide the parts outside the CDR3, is EPEVTQTPSHQVTQMGQEVILRCVPISNHLYFYWYRQILGQKVEFLVSFYNNEISEKSEIFDDQFSVERPDGSNFTLKIRSTKLEDSAMYFCASSRSGGSTGELFFGEGSRLTVL.

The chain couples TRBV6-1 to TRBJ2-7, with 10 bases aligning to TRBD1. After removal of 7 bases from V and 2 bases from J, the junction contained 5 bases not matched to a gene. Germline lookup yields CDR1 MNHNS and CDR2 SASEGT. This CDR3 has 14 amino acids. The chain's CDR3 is CASMTTGGAYEQYF. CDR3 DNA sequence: TGTGCCAGCATGACGACAGGGGGCGCCTACGAGCAGTACTTC.

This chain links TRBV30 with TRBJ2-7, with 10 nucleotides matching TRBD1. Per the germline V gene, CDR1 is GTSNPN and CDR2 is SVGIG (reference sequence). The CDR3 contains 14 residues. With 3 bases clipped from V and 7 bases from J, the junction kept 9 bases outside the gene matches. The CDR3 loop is CAWRIRQGAREQYF. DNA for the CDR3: TGTGCCTGGAGGATAAGACAGGGGGCTCGGGAGCAGTACTTC.

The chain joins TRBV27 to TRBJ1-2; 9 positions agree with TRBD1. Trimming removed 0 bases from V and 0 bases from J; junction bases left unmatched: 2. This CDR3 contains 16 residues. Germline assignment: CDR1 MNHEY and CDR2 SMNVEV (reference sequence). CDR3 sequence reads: CASSLSGQGPNYGYTF. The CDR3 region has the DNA TGTGCCAGCAGTTTATCGGGACAGGGACCTAACTATGGCTACACCTTC.

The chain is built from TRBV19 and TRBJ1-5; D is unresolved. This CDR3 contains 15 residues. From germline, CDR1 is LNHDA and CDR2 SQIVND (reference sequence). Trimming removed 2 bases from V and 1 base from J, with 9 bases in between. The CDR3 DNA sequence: TGTGCCAGTAGTATAATCGGAGAGAGCAATCAGCCCCAGCATTTT. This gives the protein CASSIIGESNQPQHF.

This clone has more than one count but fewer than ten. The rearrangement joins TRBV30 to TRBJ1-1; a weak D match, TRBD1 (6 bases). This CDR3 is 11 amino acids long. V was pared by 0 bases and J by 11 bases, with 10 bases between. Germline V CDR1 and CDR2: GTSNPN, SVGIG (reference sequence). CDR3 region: CAWSVTGNAFF. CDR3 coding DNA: TGTGCCTGGAGTGTCACAGGGAATGCTTTCTTT.